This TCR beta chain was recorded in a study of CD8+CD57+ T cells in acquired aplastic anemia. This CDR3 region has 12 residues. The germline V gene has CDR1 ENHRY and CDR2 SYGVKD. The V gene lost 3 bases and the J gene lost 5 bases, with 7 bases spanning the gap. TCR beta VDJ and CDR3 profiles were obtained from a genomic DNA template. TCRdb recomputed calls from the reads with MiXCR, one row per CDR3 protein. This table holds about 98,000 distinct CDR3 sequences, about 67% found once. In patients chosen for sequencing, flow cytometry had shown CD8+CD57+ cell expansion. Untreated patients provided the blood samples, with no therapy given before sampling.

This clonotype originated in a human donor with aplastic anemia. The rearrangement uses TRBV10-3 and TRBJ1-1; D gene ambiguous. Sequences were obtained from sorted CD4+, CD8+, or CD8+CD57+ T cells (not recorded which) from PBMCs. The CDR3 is CAISESRTEAFF. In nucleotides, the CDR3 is TGTGCCATCAGTGAAAGTAGGACTGAAGCTTTCTTT.